The rows below give T cell receptor beta chains drawn from one sample of a study of CD8+CD57+ T cells in acquired aplastic anemia. TCRdb used MiXCR to reprocess the reads, holding one entry per CDR3 protein. The sample gives over 150,000 distinct CDR3 sequences, around 75% of which show up once; approximately 48% is in the top ten. Sequenced: sorted CD4+, CD8+, or CD8+CD57+ T cells (not recorded which) from PBMCs. These TCRs come from a human donor with aplastic anemia. CDR3s include the opening cysteine and the closing phenylalanine or tryptophan. The order of the fields is V gene, D gene, J gene, clone size, CDR3 DNA, CDR3 protein. The D gene is left open where the match is weak. Rows give clone size only sometimes, using once, few, many, or a class for an expanded clone.

TRBV10-3,.,TRBJ2-3,.,TGTGCCATCAGTGAGCCCAGGGGGGGTAGGGGTACGCAGTATTTT,CAISEPRGGRGTQYF
TRBV15,.,TRBJ1-5,.,TGTGCCACCAGCCGGGACTATAGCAATCAGCCCCAGCATTTT,CATSRDYSNQPQHF
TRBV29-1,.,TRBJ1-5,.,TGCAGCGTTGCTCTGGGGGCGGGTCAGCCCCAGCATTTT,CSVALGAGQPQHF
TRBV19,TRBD2,TRBJ2-1,.,TGTGCCAGTAGGGGTAGCGGGGGCAATGAGCAGTTCTTC,CASRGSGGNEQFF
TRBV20-1,.,TRBJ2-7,.,TGCAGTGCCGCTAGCAGACACTACGAGCAGTACTTC,CSAASRHYEQYF
TRBV7-9,TRBD1,TRBJ2-7,.,TGTGCCAGCAGCTGGGACAGGGTACTTCCCTACGAGCAGTACTTC,CASSWDRVLPYEQYF
TRBV5-8,TRBD1,TRBJ2-7,.,TGTGCCAGCAGCACAAGGACAGGTAACTCCTACGAGCAGTACTTC,CASSTRTGNSYEQYF
TRBV4-2,.,TRBJ2-3,.,TGTGCCAGCAGCCAAGAGGAATTTCCGGTGGCCGGGGATACGCAGTATTTT,CASSQEEFPVAGDTQYF
TRBV7-6,.,TRBJ2-1,.,TGTGCCAGCAGCTTAGCGAACAATGAGCAGTTCTTC,CASSLANNEQFF
TRBV11-1,.,TRBJ2-7,.,TGTGCCAGCAGCTTGGTTCAGGGTTTCGGGCAGTACTTC,CASSLVQGFGQYF
TRBV10-3,.,TRBJ2-1,.,TGTGCCATCAGTGAGTTAGTGGTTGTTAGCTCCTACAATGAGCAGTTCTTC,CAISELVVVSSYNEQFF
TRBV29-1,TRBD2,TRBJ2-5,once,TGCAGCGTTCGCGGCGGGGGACAAGAGACCCAGTACTTC,CSVRGGGQETQYF
TRBV10-3,TRBD1,TRBJ1-1,.,TGTGCCATCAGTAAGGACAGGGTGGGGAACACTGAAGCTTTCTTT,CAISKDRVGNTEAFF
TRBV6-5,TRBD1,TRBJ1-6,once,TGTGCCAGCAGTTACTTACCGGGACAGGGCAATTCACCCCTCCACTTT,CASSYLPGQGNSPLHF
TRBV7-2,TRBD1,TRBJ1-2,.,TGTGCCAGCAGCTGGAACCGGGACAGGGATGGCTACACCTTC,CASSWNRDRDGYTF
TRBV2,.,TRBJ2-7,.,TGTGCCAGCAGTTTGGGACCGTTCTGCGAGCAGTACTTC,CASSLGPFCEQYF
TRBV11-2,TRBD2,TRBJ2-7,.,TGTGCCAGCAGCACCCCCGAACTAGCGGGGGGTCTCAACGAGCAGTACTTC,CASSTPELAGGLNEQYF
TRBV6-4,.,TRBJ2-2,many,TGTGCCAGCAGTGACAAGAACACCGGGGAGCTGTTTTTT,CASSDKNTGELFF
TRBV7-8,TRBD1,TRBJ2-3,few,TGTGCCAGCAGCCTAGACAGGGGAAGCACAGATACGCAGTATTTT,CASSLDRGSTDTQYF
TRBV20-1,.,TRBJ1-6,few,TGCAGTGCTAGTGGAGGGGAAATGGCGATCCACTTT,CSASGGEMAIHF
TRBV5-6,.,TRBJ2-7,.,TGTGCCAGCAGCTTACCGGACAGAAGCTTTTACGAGCAGTACTTC,CASSLPDRSFYEQYF
TRBV29-1,TRBD1,TRBJ1-1,few,TGCAGCGTTGAAGGATACAGGGGCACTGAAGCTTTCTTT,CSVEGYRGTEAFF
TRBV20-1,.,TRBJ2-1,.,TGCAGTGCTACGAGCAGGGGACGGAGTTACAATGAGCAGTTCTTC,CSATSRGRSYNEQFF
TRBV20-1,TRBD1,TRBJ2-1,few,TGCAGTGACGGGACAGGGGGGGATGAGCAGTTCTTC,CSDGTGGDEQFF
TRBV12-3/TRBV12-4,.,TRBJ2-7,.,TGTGCCAGCAGCCTTACGAGGGCCAGGGCCCACGAGCAGTACTTC,CASSLTRARAHEQYF
TRBV25-1,TRBD1,TRBJ2-7,few,TGTGCCAGCAGTTCCTTCCTGACCACAGGGGACGAGCAGTACTTC,CASSSFLTTGDEQYF
TRBV2,TRBD2,TRBJ2-1,.,TGTGCCAGCAGTTATAGCGGGACCAAGGCCAATGAGCAGTTCTTC,CASSYSGTKANEQFF
TRBV7-3,.,TRBJ2-2,.,TGTGCCAGCAGCTACTCACGTTCCGGGGAGCTGTTTTTT,CASSYSRSGELFF
TRBV19,.,TRBJ1-4,once,TGTGCCAGTAGTATAGGACGGAGCGAAAAACTGCTTTTT,CASSIGRSEKLLF
TRBV10-3,.,TRBJ1-5,few,TGTGCCATCAGTCAGGGAGAGAGCAATCAGCCCCAGCATTTT,CAISQGESNQPQHF
TRBV6-1,.,TRBJ2-5,.,TGTGCCAGCAGGACAGAGACCCAGTACTTC,CASRTETQYF